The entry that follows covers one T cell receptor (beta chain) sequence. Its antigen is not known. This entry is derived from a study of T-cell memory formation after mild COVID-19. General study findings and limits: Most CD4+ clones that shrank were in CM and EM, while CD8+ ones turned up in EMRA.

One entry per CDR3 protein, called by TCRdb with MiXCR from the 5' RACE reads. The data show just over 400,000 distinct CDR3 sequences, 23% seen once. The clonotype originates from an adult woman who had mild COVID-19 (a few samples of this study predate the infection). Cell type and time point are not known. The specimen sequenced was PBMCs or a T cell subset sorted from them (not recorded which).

The CDR3, as DNA: TGCAGCGTTGTACCGGGGGATAGCAATCAGCCCCAGCATTTT. It is translated as CSVVPGDSNQPQHF. The gene calls are TRBV29-1 and TRBJ1-5, with a possible D match to TRBD1 (5 bases). The V end was cut by 4 bases, the J end by 0 bases, with 10 bases between. CDR1 SQVTM and CDR2 ANQGSEA come from the germline V gene. The CDR3 consists of 14 residues.